The 31 T cell receptor beta chains below were found in one sample sequenced in a study of blood T cell repertoires in COVID-19. Data came from immunoSEQ multiplex PCR; TCRdb stores just in-frame clones and leaves some out. Here the sample spans around 250,000 clones, 80% to 90% being singletons. Sequencing was carried out using peripheral blood. Receptors originate from a man at least 80 years old with acute or convalescent COVID-19.

The chain is built from TRBV7-8 and TRBJ2-4; D not certain. V dropped 1 base and J dropped 9 bases, with 16 bases sitting between them. In germline, CDR1 is SGHVS, CDR2 FQNEAQ. The CDR3 is 15 residues long. CDR3 DNA sequence: TGTGCCAGCAGCTTAGTTCTCGGCAGTGGCGGCATTCAGTACTTC. This codes for CASSLVLGSGGIQYF.

This clone appeared a few times. The chain recombines TRBV2 with TRBJ1-2; 7 bases fit TRBD1. J was trimmed by 4 bases and V by 6 bases; bases with no gene match: 8. CDR3 size: 14 residues. Per germline, CDR1 SNHLY and CDR2 FYNNEI. The CDR3 here is CASRENRGPYGYTF. The CDR3, as DNA: TGTGCCAGCAGGGAAAACAGGGGACCCTATGGCTACACCTTC. Based on the CDR3 plus reference TRBV2 and TRBJ1-2, the full variable domain is EPEVTQTPSHQVTQMGQEVILRCVPISNHLYFYWYRQILGQKVEFLVSFYNNEISEKSEIFDDQFSVERPDGSNFTLKIRSTKLEDSAMYFCASRENRGPYGYTFGSGTRLTVV.

V and J are TRBV19 and TRBJ2-1; D remains ambiguous. CDR1 and CDR2 from the germline V gene are LNHDA and SQIVND (reference sequence). The V end lost 5 bases, the J end lost 6 bases, and 11 bases lay between the germline ends. CDR3 length equals 13 residues. The CDR3 loop reads CASSLQVVNEQFF. The DNA of the CDR3 is TGTGCCAGTAGTCTGCAGGTTGTCAATGAGCAGTTCTTC.

The chain has TRBV28 and TRBJ2-7, with D maybe TRBD2 (5 bases). V lost 7 bases and J 3 bases, leaving 22 bases between the germline ends. CDR1 MDHEN and CDR2 SYDVKM come from the germline V gene. The CDR3 loop spans 16 amino acids. The CDR3 protein is CASIVSGGSPGYEQYF. In DNA form, the CDR3 reads TGTGCCAGCATCGTTTCTGGAGGTTCCCCGGGCTACGAGCAGTACTTC.

This clone was counted a few times. This chain uses TRBV18 with TRBJ2-5; 8 bases match TRBD1. Germline trimming cut 3 bases from V and 4 bases from J; bases unmatched to any gene: 7. The germline CDR1 and CDR2 sequences are KGHSH and LQKENI. The CDR3 consists of 15 residues. This CDR3 reads CASSPGQAVRETQYF. The CDR3 DNA follows: TGTGCCAGCTCACCGGGACAGGCAGTGAGAGAGACCCAGTACTTC. The full variable domain, completed using reference TRBV18 and TRBJ2-5, is NAGVMQNPRHLVRRRGQEARLRCSPMKGHSHVYWYRQLPEEGLKFMVYLQKENIIDESGMPKERFSAEFPKEGPSILRIQQVVRGDSAAYFCASSPGQAVRETQYFGPGTRLLVL.

This chain links TRBV7-8 with TRBJ1-5; the D gene is possibly TRBD1 (5 bases). V lost 3 bases, J lost 6 bases, and 18 bases lay in between. Germline CDR1 SGHVS, CDR2 FQNEAQ. The CDR3 totals 16 residues. The CDR3 DNA reads TGTGCCAGCAGCTTGGACTCACTCCCGGGGGGTCAGCCCCAGCATTTT. Its translation: CASSLDSLPGGQPQHF. The full variable domain, its missing parts supplied by reference TRBV7-8 and TRBJ1-5, is GAGVSQSPRYKVAKRGQDVALRCDPISGHVSLFWYQQALGQGPEFLTYFQNEAQLDKSGLPSDRFFAERPEGSVSTLKIQRTQQEDSAVYLCASSLDSLPGGQPQHFGDGTRLSIL.

The gene calls are TRBV29-1 and TRBJ2-3; D remains unclear. Germline V gene sequence: CDR1 SQVTM, CDR2 ANQGSEA. There are 13 residues in the CDR3. Deletions cut 5 bases from V and 5 bases from J, with 14 bases between. The CDR3 DNA reads as TGCAGCGTTCGAACCCTAGACCTAGATACGCAGTATTTT. Encoded protein: CSVRTLDLDTQYF.

The chain links TRBV28 to TRBJ2-7, with 11 nucleotides matching TRBD1. V lost 4 bases to trimming and J lost 2 bases; unmatched junction nucleotides: 4. Germline CDR1 is MDHEN and CDR2 is SYDVKM. The CDR3 extends over 15 amino acids. CDR3 bases: TGTGCCAGCAGTTCTCCGGACAGGGGGCCCTACGAGCAGTACTTC. Encoded protein: CASSSPDRGPYEQYF.

V is TRBV24-1 and J is TRBJ1-4, with a tentative D call TRBD1 (6 bases). The CDR3 runs to 14 residues. Germline V lookup: CDR1 KGHDR, CDR2 SFDVKD. Trimming removed 7 bases at V and 7 bases at J, with 15 bases between. The CDR3 loop reads CATSLSGDGEKLFF. The DNA of the CDR3 is TGTGCCACCAGCCTATCAGGGGATGGTGAAAAACTGTTTTTT.

This clone was seen only once. The chain is built from TRBV28 and TRBJ2-5; D possibly corresponds to TRBD2 (6 bases). The V end was cut by 6 bases, the J end by 4 bases, with 15 bases between. CDR3 length: 14 residues. Germline V gene data show CDR1 as MDHEN and CDR2 as SYDVKM. The DNA of the CDR3 is TGTGCCAGCAGCATAGCGGTGGGGGGAGAGACCCAGTACTTC. Translation: CASSIAVGGETQYF.

Of note for this clone: At the DNA level, this CDR3 is encoded by other sequences in the same sample as well. V usage is TRBV5-1 and J usage is TRBJ2-1, with a possible D match to TRBD1 (5 bases). The length of the CDR3 is 14 residues. Germline V CDR1 and CDR2: SGHRS, YFSETQ. V lost 0 bases, J lost 7 bases, and 11 bases lay in between. CDR3 region: CASSLGQGANEQFF. Written as DNA, the CDR3 is TGCGCCAGCAGCTTGGGTCAGGGTGCTAATGAGCAGTTCTTC.

This chain uses TRBV6-1 with TRBJ1-6; D might be TRBD1 (5 bases). The germline V and J ends were trimmed by 4 bases and 7 bases, with 17 bases remaining between them. This CDR3 is 16 amino acids long. Germline-derived CDR1 and CDR2 are MNHNS and SASEGT. The CDR3 protein is CASSGIRGYWNSPLHF. CDR3 bases: TGTGCCAGCAGTGGAATTAGGGGTTATTGGAATTCACCCCTCCACTTT.

V and J are TRBV30 and TRBJ1-6, with D possibly matching TRBD1 (6 bases). The CDR3 runs to 13 residues. V lost 4 bases to trimming and J lost 6 bases, with 10 bases between them. Germline V gene sequence: CDR1 GTSNPN, CDR2 SVGIG (reference sequence). The CDR3 nucleotides are TGTGCCTGGAAGGACAGAACTAATTCACCCCTCCACTTT. Protein product: CAWKDRTNSPLHF.

The table lists this clone with a count of one. The chain couples TRBV30 to TRBJ1-1, with TRBD1 as a possible D gene (6 bases). Per the germline V gene, CDR1 is GTSNPN and CDR2 is SVGIG (reference sequence). The length of the CDR3 is 14 residues. V gave up 5 bases and J gave up 0 bases, with 13 bases separating them. The DNA for the CDR3 is TGTGCCTGGTACCAACAGGGAGTGAACACTGAAGCTTTCTTT. Translation gives CAWYQQGVNTEAFF.

This chain links TRBV7-2 with TRBJ1-2; D gene ambiguous. Per the germline V gene, CDR1 is SGHTA and CDR2 is FQGNSA. This CDR3 has 14 amino acids. V lost 1 base and J lost 4, with 10 bases in between. Written as DNA, the CDR3 is TGTGCCAGCAGCTTAGGCGGCGGCGTCTATGGCTACACCTTC. Its protein product is CASSLGGGVYGYTF.

The chain couples TRBV19 to TRBJ2-1; 11 bases map to TRBD2. This CDR3 has 20 residues. Trimming cost V 4 bases and J 0 bases; bases outside gene matches: 14. Germline-derived CDR1 and CDR2 are LNHDA and SQIVND (reference sequence). CDR3 residues: CASSKGPSGGSRSSYNEQFF. The CDR3 DNA reads TGTGCCAGTAGTAAGGGTCCTAGCGGGGGGTCCAGGAGCTCCTACAATGAGCAGTTCTTC.

CDR3 residues: CASSVESSFTGRTEAFF. The CDR3 DNA reads as TGTGCCAGCAGCGTAGAATCCTCGTTTACAGGGAGAACTGAAGCTTTCTTT. The rearrangement uses TRBV9 and TRBJ1-1; D may be TRBD1 (6 bases). In germline, CDR1 is SGDLS, CDR2 YYNGEE. Trimming removed 0 bases at V and 5 bases at J, with 20 bases between. CDR3 length: 17 amino acids.

The chain employs TRBV3-1 (or the pseudogene TRBV3-2) and TRBJ1-2; 7 nucleotides agree with TRBD1. The V segment lost 6 bases and the J segment 6 bases; nucleotides outside the gene matches: 16. There are 16 residues in the CDR3. Germline CDR1 LGHDT, CDR2 YNNKEL (reference sequence). CDR3 bases: TGTGCCAGCAGTCACCGTCATGCCGGGACAGAAAATGGCTACACCTTC. Amino acids: CASSHRHAGTENGYTF.

The chain carries TRBV2 and TRBJ1-6; D may be TRBD1 (5 bases). The CDR3 totals 14 residues. The V gene's germline CDR1 is SNHLY and CDR2 FYNNEI. V was cut by 6 bases and J by 5 bases, with 11 bases left in between. The CDR3 coding sequence is TGTGCCAGCAGGATAGGGGTGGATAATTCACCCCTCCACTTT. It specifies CASRIGVDNSPLHF.

DNA for the CDR3: TGTGCCAGCAGCAAACCCCAGACAGGGGCCGGGGAGCTGTTTTTT. It codes for CASSKPQTGAGELFF. The chain couples TRBV6-2 or TRBV6-3 to TRBJ2-2; TRBD1 agrees at 8 bases. Losses at the gene ends were 6 bases for V and 6 bases for J; bases not matched to a gene: 9. This CDR3 has 15 amino acids. Germline-derived CDR1 and CDR2 are MNHEY and SVGEGT.

The chain combines TRBV18 with TRBJ2-7; D is perhaps TRBD2 (5 bases). This CDR3 has 14 amino acids. V was cut by 7 bases and J by 0 bases, with 13 bases left in between. Germline assignment: CDR1 KGHSH and CDR2 LQKENI. The CDR3 reads CASYLTGVSYEQYF. The CDR3, as DNA: TGTGCCAGCTACCTGACCGGGGTCTCCTACGAGCAGTACTTC.

This clone was counted only a few times. The V gene is TRBV4-1, the J gene TRBJ2-1; D perhaps matches TRBD2 (6 bases). The CDR3 spans 14 residues. V was shortened by 0 bases and J by 7 bases, with 10 bases between the two germline ends. From germline, CDR1 is MGHRA and CDR2 YSYEKL. CDR3 protein: CASSQEVGGNEQFF. DNA for the CDR3: TGCGCCAGCAGCCAAGAGGTTGGAGGGAATGAGCAGTTCTTC.

The V and J genes are TRBV7-6 and TRBJ2-6; D might be TRBD1 (6 bases). Looked up from germline, CDR1 is SGHVS and CDR2 is FNYEAQ. Trimming removed 2 bases at V and 0 bases at J, with 8 bases between. The CDR3 loop spans 16 amino acids. CDR3 region: CASSLTGSSGANVLTF. CDR3 bases: TGTGCCAGCAGCTTAACAGGGAGCTCTGGGGCCAACGTCCTGACTTTC.

This chain links TRBV11-2 with TRBJ2-3, with 8 bases that match TRBD1. CDR3 length: 14 amino acids. Germline V gives CDR1 SGHAT, CDR2 FQNNGV. V was pared by 4 bases and J by 3 bases, with 3 bases of the junction left unmatched. CDR3 sequence reads: CASSSTGVTDTQYF. The DNA of the CDR3 is TGTGCCAGCAGCTCGACAGGGGTGACAGATACGCAGTATTTT.

The chain employs TRBV5-8 and TRBJ2-3, with 9 bases identical to TRBD1. Germline CDR1 SGHTS, CDR2 YDEGEE. J was trimmed by 4 bases and V by 4 bases; bases with no gene match: 10. The CDR3 totals 16 residues. CDR3 in amino acids: CASSPGQGGLADTQYF. As DNA, the CDR3 is TGTGCCAGCAGCCCGGGACAGGGAGGACTAGCAGATACGCAGTATTTT. Supplemented by reference TRBV5-8 and TRBJ2-3, the full variable domain reads EAGVTQSPTHLIKTRGQQATLRCSPISGHTSVYWYQQALGLGLQFLLWYDEGEERNRGNFPPRFSGRQFPNYSSELNVNALELEDSALYLCASSPGQGGLADTQYFGPGTRLTVL.

This chain links TRBV11-2 with TRBJ2-7, with 15 bases matching TRBD2. Trimming took 5 bases from V and 3 from J; bases not matched to a gene: 5. Germline values: CDR1 SGHAT, CDR2 FQNNGV. The CDR3 length is 16 residues. The CDR3 DNA is TGTGCCAGCAGCACGGGACTAGCGGGAGGAGGCTACGAGCAGTACTTC. Translation: CASSTGLAGGGYEQYF. Full variable domain (outside the CDR3, taken from reference TRBV11-2 and TRBJ2-7): EAGVAQSPRYKIIEKRQSVAFWCNPISGHATLYWYQQILGQGPKLLIQFQNNGVVDDSQLPKDRFSAERLKGVDSTLKIQPAKLEDSAVYLCASSTGLAGGGYEQYFGPGTRLTVT.

V and J are TRBV5-6 and TRBJ2-5; D perhaps matches TRBD2 (5 bases). Germline V gene sequence: CDR1 SGHDT, CDR2 YYEEEE. V was trimmed by 4 bases and J by 0 bases, leaving 10 bases between them. The CDR3 spans 14 residues. DNA of the CDR3: TGTGCCAGCAGCCATACTAGGGACCAAGAGACCCAGTACTTC. Protein product: CASSHTRDQETQYF. Full variable domain (rest looked up from reference TRBV5-6 and TRBJ2-5): DAGVTQSPTHLIKTRGQQVTLRCSPKSGHDTVSWYQQALGQGPQFIFQYYEEEERQRGNFPDRFSGHQFPNYSSELNVNALLLGDSALYLCASSHTRDQETQYFGPGTRLLVL.

J is TRBJ2-1 and V is TRBV18, with 9 bases that match TRBD1. Looked up from germline, CDR1 is KGHSH and CDR2 is LQKENI. V lost 3 bases, J lost 3 bases, and 3 bases stayed unmatched. The CDR3 totals 15 residues. CDR3 coding DNA: TGTGCCAGCTCACCTTCGGGACAGGGCTACAATGAGCAGTTCTTC. Its protein product is CASSPSGQGYNEQFF.

The genes are TRBV11-2 and TRBJ2-7; D ambiguous. This CDR3 spans 13 amino acids. The germline V gene has CDR1 SGHAT and CDR2 FQNNGV. Trimming removed 5 bases from V and 9 bases from J, with 17 bases in between. The DNA of the CDR3 is TGTGCCAGCAGCCCAGACACCATCCAAGGGCAGTACTTC. It specifies CASSPDTIQGQYF. Full variable domain (outside the CDR3, taken from reference TRBV11-2 and TRBJ2-7): EAGVAQSPRYKIIEKRQSVAFWCNPISGHATLYWYQQILGQGPKLLIQFQNNGVVDDSQLPKDRFSAERLKGVDSTLKIQPAKLEDSAVYLCASSPDTIQGQYFGPGTRLTVT.

This clone was picked up a small number of times. The chain recombines TRBV5-4 with TRBJ1-2; D call uncertain. Trimming pared 1 base from V and 2 bases from J, leaving 12 bases between. Germline V lookup: CDR1 SGHNT, CDR2 YYREEE (reference sequence). The CDR3 sequence is 15 residues long. DNA of the CDR3: TGTGCCAGCAGCTTGTCCGAGACAACGAACTATGGCTACACCTTC. Translation: CASSLSETTNYGYTF.

The V gene is TRBV19, the J gene TRBJ2-1; maybe TRBD2 (7 bases). V lost 5 bases to trimming and J lost 6 bases, with 17 bases between them. CDR1 and CDR2 (germline): LNHDA, SQIVND (reference sequence). The CDR3 covers 15 residues. The CDR3 region is CASSPGLVRGNEQFF. CDR3 nucleotide sequence: TGTGCCAGTAGTCCAGGACTAGTCAGGGGCAATGAGCAGTTCTTC.